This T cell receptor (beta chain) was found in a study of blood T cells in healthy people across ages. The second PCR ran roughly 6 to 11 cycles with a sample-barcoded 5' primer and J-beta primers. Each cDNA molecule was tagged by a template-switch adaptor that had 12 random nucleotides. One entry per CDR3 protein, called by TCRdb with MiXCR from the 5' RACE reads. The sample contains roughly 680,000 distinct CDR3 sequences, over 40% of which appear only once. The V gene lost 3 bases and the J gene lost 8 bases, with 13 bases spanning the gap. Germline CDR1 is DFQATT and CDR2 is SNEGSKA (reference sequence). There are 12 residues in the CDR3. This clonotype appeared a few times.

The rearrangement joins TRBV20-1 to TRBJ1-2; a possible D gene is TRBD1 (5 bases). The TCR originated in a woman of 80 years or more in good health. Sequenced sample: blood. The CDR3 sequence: CSARGQDGGYTF. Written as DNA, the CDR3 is TGCAGTGCTAGGGGGCAGGATGGAGGCTACACCTTC.